This T cell receptor (beta chain) was obtained from a study of T cell responses to AZD1222 COVID-19 vaccine. This CDR3 region has 12 residues. Germline V gives CDR1 SGHAT, CDR2 FQNNGV. As regards this clone: Antigen: not known. A read error may account for a junction end that differs from germline.

Here immunoSEQ multiplex PCR was the method, and the copy in TCRdb shows in-frame clones only, minus some. The sample records fewer than 150,000 clones, about 92% being singletons. Study-wide points: White British people made up most donors, females outnumbered males, and clonal diversity was possibly underestimated. Researchers report vaccine-associated CD4 TCRs spanning spike, with dominance at 160-218 and 743-854.

The specimen was peripheral blood, collected 28 days after the second AZD1222 dose. The TCR sequence derives from an adult who received the AZD1222 COVID-19 vaccine. The J gene is TRBJ1-2, the V gene TRBV11-2; D may be TRBD1 (5 bases). CDR3 bases: TGTGCCAGCAGCCCAGGGAGGGATGGCTGCACCTTC. As protein: CASSPGRDGCTF.